This T cell receptor beta chain derives from a study of T-cell memory formation after mild COVID-19. Study-wide results and caveats: In second-wave clones peaking day 37, SARS-CoV-2 specificity remained unconfirmed. Balance between CD4 and CD8 was seen in clones contracting day 15 to 85, and a CD4+ lean was seen in later expanders. Cross-reactive memory seemingly joined, as some responding clones were found in pre-infection memory.

As to this clonotype: Its antigen is unidentified.

CDR3 length equals 16 residues. V lost 2 bases, J lost 0 bases, and 8 bases lay in between. The germline CDR1 and CDR2 sequences are MNHEY and SVGEGT. TCRdb fed the 5' RACE reads into MiXCR, producing one record per CDR3 protein. This sample has about 170,000 distinct CDR3 sequences, with approximately 13% found just once. The chain has TRBV6-2 or TRBV6-3 and TRBJ1-6; D gene unclear. The sequenced sample consisted of PBMCs or a T cell subset sorted from them (not recorded which). The sequence was collected from a man in his late teens or twenties who had mild COVID-19 (a few samples of this study predate the infection). Cell type and time point are not known. The CDR3: CASSYALSSYNSPLHF. DNA of the CDR3: TGTGCCAGCAGTTACGCCCTGAGCTCCTATAATTCACCCCTCCACTTT.